The entry that follows covers one T cell receptor beta chain sequence. What it binds is not known. Every subset had its genomic DNA shared out evenly among several immunoSEQ plates. TCRdb keeps only in-frame clones here, not all; method: immunoSEQ multiplex PCR. The sample holds some 1.4 million clones, roughly 97% seen once. V shed 7 bases and J 3 bases; nucleotides not matched to a gene: 5. Germline CDR1 MNHEY, CDR2 SVGAGI. This CDR3 is built from 14 residues. This sample is part of a study of shared clonotypes between healthy human individuals. Study summary: The study used three CD4 naive, three CD4 memory, two CD8 naive and one CD8 memory plate per donor. Study-level results: Donor clonotype sharing was expected to depend on sequencing depth.

This clonotype was obtained from a man aged 30 to 45 in good health. The rearrangement links TRBV6-5 to TRBJ2-7; 11 bases align to TRBD2. Sequencing was carried out using naive CD4+ T cells sorted from blood. Subset here: CD45RA+ positively selected. The CDR3 DNA reads TGTGCCAGCACCCTCGGGACTAGCGGCTACGAGCAGTACTTC. It codes for CASTLGTSGYEQYF.